This TCR beta chain was identified in a study of blood T cell repertoires in COVID-19. Per the original methods: How many nucleated cells were present was estimated from reference gene primer amplification. Sequencing was performed with immunoSEQ multiplex PCR; in TCRdb, only in-frame clones are kept and a portion is missing. That table gives V, J and clone size, and the DNA gave D and trimming. The profile shows about 400,000 clones, around nine tenths of them singletons. CDR1 and CDR2 (germline): MNHNS, SASEGT. This CDR3 comprises 14 residues. With V trimmed by 3 bases and J by 5 bases, 6 bases remained unmatched.

The V call is TRBV6-1, the J call TRBJ2-5; 7 bases map to TRBD1. The sequencing input was PBMCs or T cells enriched from blood (not recorded which). The sequence was obtained from a woman aged 45-59 years who had recovered from COVID-19. The CDR3 sequence: CASSDGQAGETQYF. In nucleotides, the CDR3 is TGTGCCAGCAGTGATGGACAGGCCGGGGAGACCCAGTACTTC.